Below are 23 T cell receptor beta chains sequenced from a single sample in a study of blood T cell repertoires in COVID-19. This table comes from immunoSEQ multiplex PCR, and its TCRdb copy is limited to in-frame clones, with some not included. The sample has about 97,000 clones, 70% to 90% seen once. Sequences were obtained from peripheral blood. The receptors were sampled from a man aged 50 or older with active COVID-19.

V and J are TRBV5-1 and TRBJ2-1; D is ambiguous. Trimming removed 0 bases at V and 2 bases at J, with 6 bases between. The germline CDR1 and CDR2 sequences are SGHRS and YFSETQ. The CDR3 is 14 amino acids. CDR3 DNA: TGCGCCAGCAGCTTGGCTGCGGCCTACAATGAGCAGTTCTTC. This gives the protein CASSLAAAYNEQFF.

This rearrangement joins TRBV9 to TRBJ2-2; D is possibly TRBD1 (7 bases). CDR3 length: 17 residues. The V gene's germline CDR1 is SGDLS and CDR2 YYNGEE. Trimming pared 0 bases from V and 5 bases from J, leaving 17 bases between. CDR3 sequence: CASSVAGGTVTTGELFF. Here the CDR3 DNA reads TGTGCCAGCAGCGTAGCTGGGGGGACAGTAACGACCGGGGAGCTGTTTTTT.

The chain recombines TRBV6-2 or TRBV6-3 with TRBJ1-2, with 7 bases identical to TRBD1. The CDR3 spans 20 residues. The V gene's germline CDR1 is MNHEY and CDR2 SVGEGT. J was trimmed by 0 bases and V by 2 bases; bases with no gene match: 18. The DNA of the CDR3 is TGTGCCAGCAGTTACCAGATTGGCGGACAGGAACCAAATTCTAACTATGGCTACACCTTC. It specifies CASSYQIGGQEPNSNYGYTF.

The chain employs TRBV6-1 and TRBJ2-7; TRBD2 is a possible D gene (5 bases). CDR1 and CDR2 (germline): MNHNS, SASEGT. The CDR3 is 16 residues long. With 1 base removed from V and 0 bases from J, the gap between germline ends came to 13 bases. The DNA of the CDR3 is TGTGCCAGCAGTGAAGTTGGAGAGGGTTACTCCTACGAGCAGTACTTC. Its protein product is CASSEVGEGYSYEQYF.

The chain is built from TRBV5-1 and TRBJ2-3; 10 nucleotides match TRBD2. CDR3 size: 18 residues. With V trimmed by 0 bases and J by 4 bases, 11 bases remained unmatched. CDR1 SGHRS and CDR2 YFSETQ come from the germline V gene. In DNA form, the CDR3 reads TGCGCCAGCAGCTTGGGCACTAGCGGGGCACCGGGTGCAGATACGCAGTATTTT. This codes for CASSLGTSGAPGADTQYF.

The chain has TRBV3-1 (or the pseudogene TRBV3-2) and TRBJ1-1, with D possibly being TRBD1 (5 bases). This CDR3 contains 12 residues. Trimming pared 8 bases from V and 0 bases from J, leaving 7 bases between. Germline lookup yields CDR1 LGHDT and CDR2 YNNKEL (reference sequence). As DNA, the CDR3 is TGTGCCAGCGGGGACTTGAACACTGAAGCTTTCTTT. Protein: CASGDLNTEAFF.

The gene calls are TRBV4-1 and TRBJ2-3; 12 positions agree with TRBD2. V lost 3 bases to trimming and J lost 5 bases; unmatched junction nucleotides: 6. Germline V gene lookup returns CDR1 MGHRA and CDR2 YSYEKL. The length of the CDR3 is 16 residues. The CDR3 spells CASSQPSGGDKDTQYF. The CDR3 nucleotides are TGCGCCAGCAGCCAGCCTAGCGGGGGGGACAAAGATACGCAGTATTTT.

The rearrangement joins TRBV5-6 to TRBJ1-2; 8 bases line up with TRBD1. After removal of 2 bases from V and 5 bases from J, the junction contained 20 bases not matched to a gene. The CDR3 is 19 residues long. CDR1 is SGHDT and CDR2 is YYEEEE in the germline V gene. Written as DNA, the CDR3 is TGTGCCAGCAGCTTATATTTTAGGGCCAGGGGGCATTTTGAATATGGCTACACCTTC. Protein: CASSLYFRARGHFEYGYTF.

This chain links TRBV27 with TRBJ2-7; 9 nucleotides align to TRBD1. Germline CDR1 is MNHEY and CDR2 is SMNVEV (reference sequence). This CDR3 region has 15 residues. V trimming: 6 bases; J trimming: 4 bases; junction bases outside the gene matches: 10. DNA of the CDR3: TGTGCCAGCAGCCTACAGGGGGCTGAATTATACGAGCAGTACTTC. Amino acids: CASSLQGAELYEQYF.

The chain has TRBV11-2 and TRBJ1-3; D unclear. The V gene's germline CDR1 is SGHAT and CDR2 FQNNGV. CDR3 size: 16 residues. Trimming shortened V by 5 bases and J by 4 bases, and 18 bases separated the two germline ends. The CDR3, as DNA: TGTGCCAGCAGCCGCTTAGGCCGGGGAGCCGGAAACACCATATATTTT. It encodes CASSRLGRGAGNTIYF.

This chain uses TRBV5-1 with TRBJ2-6; D call uncertain. CDR3 length: 17 residues. Trimming left V 0 bases short and J 0 bases short, with 10 bases between. From germline, CDR1 is SGHRS and CDR2 YFSETQ. For the CDR3, the DNA is TGCGCCAGCAGCTTGGATGCCAGATCCTCTGGGGCCAACGTCCTGACTTTC. As protein: CASSLDARSSGANVLTF. The whole variable domain, remainder taken from reference TRBV5-1 and TRBJ2-6, is KAGVTQTPRYLIKTRGQQVTLSCSPISGHRSVSWYQQTPGQGLQFLFEYFSETQRNKGNFPGRFSGRQFSNSRSEMNVSTLELGDSALYLCASSLDARSSGANVLTFGAGSRLTVL.

V is TRBV7-2 and J is TRBJ2-3; D gene unclear. The V gene's germline CDR1 is SGHTA and CDR2 FQGNSA. Between the trimmed V and J ends, which lost 5 bases and 6 bases, there was a span of 15 bases. The CDR3 covers 14 residues. CDR3 sequence reads: CASSPLLRPDTQYF. The CDR3 DNA follows: TGTGCCAGCAGCCCCCTACTACGGCCCGATACGCAGTATTTT.

The chain employs TRBV19 and TRBJ2-3, with 14 bases aligning to TRBD2. The V and J ends lost 3 bases and 5 bases, in that order; junction bases with no gene match: 4. CDR1 is LNHDA, CDR2 SQIVND, per germline (reference sequence). CDR3 size: 16 residues. The CDR3 is CASSIGTSGGVDTQYF. CDR3 nucleotides: TGTGCCAGTAGTATCGGGACTAGCGGGGGAGTAGATACGCAGTATTTT.

The CDR3 nucleotides are TGTGCCAGCAGCGTGAAACAGAACACCGGGGAGCTGTTTTTT. Protein product: CASSVKQNTGELFF. This chain links TRBV9 with TRBJ2-2; D uncertain. The CDR3 is 14 amino acids. The germline V gene has CDR1 SGDLS and CDR2 YYNGEE. V was clipped by 2 bases and J by 1 base, with 6 bases between them.

The chain joins TRBV7-2 to TRBJ2-1; 9 nucleotides match TRBD2. This CDR3 is 18 amino acids long. The ends lost 1 base at V and 6 bases at J; junction bases unmatched: 13. Germline V lookup: CDR1 SGHTA, CDR2 FQGNSA. CDR3 bases: TGTGCCAGCAGCTTAGTCAGTATAGGGACTAGCCGTTCCAATGAGCAGTTCTTC. Its translation is CASSLVSIGTSRSNEQFF. Variable domain in full (rest from reference TRBV7-2 and TRBJ2-1): GAGVSQSPSNKVTEKGKDVELRCDPISGHTALYWYRQSLGQGLEFLIYFQGNSAPDKSGLPSDRFSAERTGGSVSTLTIQRTQQEDSAVYLCASSLVSIGTSRSNEQFFGPGTRLTVL.

This clone has only a few counts. The chain joins TRBV2 to TRBJ1-5; D gene ambiguous. Per germline, CDR1 SNHLY and CDR2 FYNNEI. Trimming removed 3 bases from V and 4 bases from J, with 10 bases in between. This CDR3 spans 14 amino acids. The CDR3 spells CASSDTGWNQPQHF. The CDR3 DNA reads TGTGCCAGCAGTGATACGGGGTGGAATCAGCCCCAGCATTTT.

V gene TRBV30 combines with J gene TRBJ1-1; 7 bases are a match to TRBD1. Per germline, CDR1 GTSNPN and CDR2 SVGIG (reference sequence). The trim removed 3 bases at V and 5 bases at J, leaving 0 bases unmatched. This CDR3 spans 11 amino acids. This CDR3 is CAWRQGTEAFF. The CDR3, as DNA: TGTGCCTGGAGACAGGGGACTGAAGCTTTCTTT.

The V call is TRBV6-1, the J call TRBJ1-3; D might be TRBD1 (6 bases). Germline V gene sequence: CDR1 MNHNS, CDR2 SASEGT. The germline V and J ends were trimmed by 4 bases and 1 base, with 14 bases remaining between them. The CDR3 length is 16 residues. The CDR3 here is CASSAPKTGSGNTIYF. The DNA for the CDR3 is TGTGCCAGCAGTGCCCCGAAAACAGGGTCTGGAAACACCATATATTTT.

This chain joins TRBV2 and TRBJ2-1; 10 bases line up with TRBD2. Germline V gene data show CDR1 as SNHLY and CDR2 as FYNNEI. The CDR3 length is 16 residues. The V and J ends lost 2 bases and 1 base, in that order; junction bases with no gene match: 2. The CDR3 sequence is CASSEQGLASYNEQFF. DNA for the CDR3: TGTGCCAGCAGTGAACAGGGACTAGCGTCCTACAATGAGCAGTTCTTC.

This sequence joins TRBV30 and TRBJ2-1, with 7 bases that match TRBD2. With V trimmed by 3 bases and J by 2 bases, 10 bases remained unmatched. Germline V gene lookup returns CDR1 GTSNPN and CDR2 SVGIG (reference sequence). The CDR3 extends over 16 amino acids. CDR3 sequence reads: CAWRKIGLAAYNEQFF. The CDR3 DNA is TGTGCCTGGAGAAAGATAGGGCTAGCGGCCTACAATGAGCAGTTCTTC.

The chain is built from TRBV7-2 and TRBJ2-3; 9 bases map to TRBD2. Germline V gene sequence: CDR1 SGHTA, CDR2 FQGNSA. The CDR3 is 15 amino acids. The J segment lost 3 bases and the V segment lost 0 bases, leaving 1 base of the junction unmatched. For the CDR3, the DNA is TGTGCCAGCAGCTTAGCGCGGGGGGGTACAGATACGCAGTATTTT. Encoded protein: CASSLARGGTDTQYF.

The gene calls are TRBV11-2 and TRBJ2-3, with TRBD2 identical over 8 bases. Germline loops: CDR1 SGHAT, CDR2 FQNNGV. V trimming: 1 base; J trimming: 0 bases; junction bases outside the gene matches: 6. This CDR3 is 17 amino acids long. Here the CDR3 reads CASSLGGRGGSTDTQYF. CDR3 nucleotides: TGTGCCAGCAGCTTAGGGGGTCGGGGGGGCAGCACAGATACGCAGTATTTT.

The gene calls are TRBV28 and TRBJ2-7; D might be TRBD2 (5 bases). This CDR3 contains 13 residues. V lost 8 bases and J lost 3, with 14 bases in between. Germline CDR1 is MDHEN and CDR2 is SYDVKM. In DNA form, the CDR3 reads TGTGCCAGCCGAAGCCCGCGGGTCTACGAGCAGTACTTC. Its protein is CASRSPRVYEQYF. Complete variable domain (other parts from reference TRBV28 and TRBJ2-7): DVKVTQSSRYLVKRTGEKVFLECVQDMDHENMFWYRQDPGLGLRLIYFSYDVKMKEKGDIPEGYSVSREKKERFSLILESASTNQTSMYLCASRSPRVYEQYFGPGTRLTVT.